This TCR beta chain was observed in a study of lymphopenia after photon versus proton radiotherapy. Notes on the study in general: Oligoclonal CD8+ Temra expansion after nadir drove photon patients' diversity drop. Photon-treated patients lost naive T cells and TCR diversity; proton-treated stayed stable. Larger post-nadir TCR diversity loss correlated inversely with survival in deceased patients.

V was trimmed by 5 bases and J by 8 bases, leaving 12 bases between them. There are 11 residues in the CDR3. From germline, CDR1 is GTSNPN and CDR2 SVGIG (reference sequence). Comment on this clone: Antigen unknown.

Assay: immunoSEQ multiplex PCR; the TCRdb copy retains only in-frame clones and omits some. The sample shows roughly 45,000 clones, roughly 87% of them seen only once. The sample was peripheral blood, taken from a patient treated with photon-based radiotherapy. The clonotype comes from a middle-aged man with gastric cancer. The chain combines TRBV30 with TRBJ1-2, with D possibly being TRBD1 (5 bases). In nucleotides, the CDR3 is TGTGCCTGGTCCTCGGGGGGAGGCTACACCTTC. This codes for CAWSSGGGYTF.